This T cell receptor beta chain came from a study of T cells in Graves' hyperthyroidism and ophthalmopathy. There are a few counts of this clonotype. V dropped 5 bases and J dropped 7; count of bases not matched to a gene: 17. The CDR3 spans 17 residues. CDR1 SGHTA and CDR2 FQGNSA come from the germline V gene. RNA transcripts were the template for amplifying TCR beta CDR3 regions. Using the HTBI primer set, a first-round RT-PCR was run on the TCR CDR3. TCRdb recomputed calls from the multiplex PCR reads with MiXCR, one row per CDR3 protein. Here the sample spans hundreds of thousands of distinct CDR3 sequences, just over 35% being singletons. Graves' hyperthyroidism is called stable when ophthalmopathy does not progress within 18 months. Subjects aged 18 to 65 presented with newly diagnosed hyperthyroidism of less than 2 months' duration.

J is TRBJ2-5 and V is TRBV7-2, with 9 bases matching TRBD2. Sequenced: blood. This sequence was found in a woman aged 40-49 years with Graves' hyperthyroidism. The CDR3 loop reads CASSPWGGGARVTTQYF. The CDR3 coding sequence is TGTGCCAGCAGCCCCTGGGGCGGGGGGGCCCGAGTAACGACCCAGTACTTC.